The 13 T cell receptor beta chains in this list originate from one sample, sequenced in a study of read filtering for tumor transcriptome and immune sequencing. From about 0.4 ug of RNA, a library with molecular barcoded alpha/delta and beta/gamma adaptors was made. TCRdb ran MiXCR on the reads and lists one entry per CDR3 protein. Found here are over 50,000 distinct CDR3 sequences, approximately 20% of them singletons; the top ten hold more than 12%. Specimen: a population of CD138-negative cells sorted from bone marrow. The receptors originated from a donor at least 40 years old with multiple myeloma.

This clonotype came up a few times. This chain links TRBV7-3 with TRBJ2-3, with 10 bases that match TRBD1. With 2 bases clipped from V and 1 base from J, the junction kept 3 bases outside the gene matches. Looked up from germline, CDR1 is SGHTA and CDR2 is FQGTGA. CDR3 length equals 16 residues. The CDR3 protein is CASSLAGTGGTDTQYF. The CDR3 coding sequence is TGTGCCAGCAGCTTAGCCGGGACAGGGGGCACAGATACGCAGTATTTT.

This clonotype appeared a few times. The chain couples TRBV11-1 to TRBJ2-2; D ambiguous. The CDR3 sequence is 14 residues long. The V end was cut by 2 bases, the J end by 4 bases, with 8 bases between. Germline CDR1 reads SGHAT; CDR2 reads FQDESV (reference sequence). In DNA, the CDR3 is TGTGCCAGCAGCTTACAGGTTTCCACCGGGGAGCTGTTTTTT. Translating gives CASSLQVSTGELFF.

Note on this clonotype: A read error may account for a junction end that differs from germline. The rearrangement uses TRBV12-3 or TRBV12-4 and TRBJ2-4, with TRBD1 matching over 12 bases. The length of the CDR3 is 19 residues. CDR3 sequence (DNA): TGTGCCAGCAGTTCGGGACAGGGGGCAGATAGTGCAGCCAAAAACACTCAGTACTTC. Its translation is CASSSGQGADSAAKNTQYF.

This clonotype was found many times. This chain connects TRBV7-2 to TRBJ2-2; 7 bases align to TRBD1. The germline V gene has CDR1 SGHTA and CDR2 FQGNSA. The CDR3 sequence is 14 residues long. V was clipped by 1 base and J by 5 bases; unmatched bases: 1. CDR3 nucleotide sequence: TGTGCCAGCAGCTTAGACAGGGGAACCGGGGAGCTGTTTTTT. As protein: CASSLDRGTGELFF. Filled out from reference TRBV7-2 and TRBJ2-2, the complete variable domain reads GAGVSQSPSNKVTEKGKDVELRCDPISGHTALYWYRQSLGQGLEFLIYFQGNSAPDKSGLPSDRFSAERTGGSVSTLTIQRTQQEDSAVYLCASSLDRGTGELFFGEGSRLTVL.

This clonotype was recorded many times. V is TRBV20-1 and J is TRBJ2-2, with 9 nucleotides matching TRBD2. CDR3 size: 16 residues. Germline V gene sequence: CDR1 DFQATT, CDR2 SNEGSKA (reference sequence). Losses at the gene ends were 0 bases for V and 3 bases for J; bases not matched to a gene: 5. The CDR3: CSARDWAGGYTGELFF. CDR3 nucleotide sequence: TGCAGTGCTAGAGATTGGGCGGGAGGGTACACCGGGGAGCTGTTTTTT.

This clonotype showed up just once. The CDR3 bases are TGTGCCAGCAGCCAGCAAGCGGGGGAGGGGGAGGCCCAGTACTTC. Protein: CASSQQAGEGEAQYF. The V call is TRBV4-2, the J call TRBJ2-5; TRBD2 aligns across 8 bases. This CDR3 spans 15 amino acids. The V and J ends lost 3 bases and 9 bases, in that order; junction bases with no gene match: 12. CDR1 is LGHNA and CDR2 is YNFKEQ in the germline V gene.

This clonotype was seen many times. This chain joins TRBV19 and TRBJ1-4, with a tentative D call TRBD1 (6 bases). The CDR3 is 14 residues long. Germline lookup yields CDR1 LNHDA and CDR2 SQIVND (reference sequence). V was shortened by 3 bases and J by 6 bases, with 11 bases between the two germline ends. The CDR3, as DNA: TGTGCCAGTAGTATTCGGACAGCGGATGAAAAACTGTTTTTT. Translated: CASSIRTADEKLFF.

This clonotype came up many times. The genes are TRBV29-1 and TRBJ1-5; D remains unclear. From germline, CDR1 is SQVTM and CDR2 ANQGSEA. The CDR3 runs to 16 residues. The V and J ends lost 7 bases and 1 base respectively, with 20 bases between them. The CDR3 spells CSALAGPSRSNQPQHF. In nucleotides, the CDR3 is TGCAGCGCCTTGGCAGGACCGTCTCGGAGCAATCAGCCCCAGCATTTT.

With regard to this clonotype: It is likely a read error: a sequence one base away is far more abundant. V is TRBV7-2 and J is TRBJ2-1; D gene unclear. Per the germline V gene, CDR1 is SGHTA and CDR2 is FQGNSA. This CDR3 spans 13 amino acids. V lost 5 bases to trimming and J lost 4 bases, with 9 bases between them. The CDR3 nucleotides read TGTGCCAGCAGCCCTCCTTCTTACAATGAGCAGTTCTTC. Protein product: CASSPPSYNEQFF.

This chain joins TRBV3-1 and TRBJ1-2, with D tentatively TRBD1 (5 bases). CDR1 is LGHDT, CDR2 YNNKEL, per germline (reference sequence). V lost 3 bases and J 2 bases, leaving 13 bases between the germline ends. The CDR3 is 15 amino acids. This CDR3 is CASSHLGRSNYGYTF. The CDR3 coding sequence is TGTGCCAGCAGCCACTTGGGACGGAGCAACTATGGCTACACCTTC.

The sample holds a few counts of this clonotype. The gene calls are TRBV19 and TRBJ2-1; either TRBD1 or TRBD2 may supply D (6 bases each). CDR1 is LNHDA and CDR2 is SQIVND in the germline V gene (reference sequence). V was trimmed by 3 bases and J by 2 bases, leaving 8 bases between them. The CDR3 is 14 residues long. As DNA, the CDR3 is TGTGCCAGTAGTATTAGGGGGGCCTACAATGAGCAGTTCTTC. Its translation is CASSIRGAYNEQFF.

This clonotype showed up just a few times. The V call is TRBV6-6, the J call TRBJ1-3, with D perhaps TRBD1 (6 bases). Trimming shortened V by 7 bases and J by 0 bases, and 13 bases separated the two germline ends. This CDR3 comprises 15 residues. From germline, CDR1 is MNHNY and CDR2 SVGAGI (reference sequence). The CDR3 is CASIKGGASGNTIYF. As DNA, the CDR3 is TGTGCCAGCATTAAAGGGGGGGCCTCTGGAAACACCATATATTTT.

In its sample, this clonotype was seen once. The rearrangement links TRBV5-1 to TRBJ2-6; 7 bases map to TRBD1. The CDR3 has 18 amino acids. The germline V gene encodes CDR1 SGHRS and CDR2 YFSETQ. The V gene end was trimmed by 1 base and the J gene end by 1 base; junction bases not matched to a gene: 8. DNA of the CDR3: TGCGCCAGCAGCTTGAAGTCCCGGGACAGTTCTGGGGCCAACGTCCTGACTTTC. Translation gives CASSLKSRDSSGANVLTF.